The source of this T cell receptor (beta chain) is a study of blood T cell repertoires in COVID-19. Generated by immunoSEQ multiplex PCR, the TCRdb table keeps only in-frame clones and is missing some. The repertoire holds approximately 99,000 clones, with 79% as singletons. This clone appeared once. The TCR sequence derives from a woman older than 75 with active or convalescent COVID-19. The sequenced sample was peripheral blood.

The CDR3 bases are TGTGCCAGCAGCGCCGCAACAGGGATCTCCGGGGAGCTGTTTTTT. Residues: CASSAATGISGELFF. V and J are TRBV5-6 and TRBJ2-2, with D possibly matching TRBD1 (6 bases). Germline V CDR1 and CDR2: SGHDT, YYEEEE. The CDR3 extends over 15 amino acids. Trimming left V 4 bases short and J 6 bases short, with 16 bases between.